This is a list of T cell receptor beta chains from one sample in a study of cytomegalovirus exposure and HLA in healthy donors. Profiled with immunoSEQ multiplex PCR; TCRdb holds only in-frame clones, not every one. The sample has some 150,000 clones, 80% seen once. Sequencing input: PBMCs. The receptors come from a man aged 50 or older in good health and CMV-seronegative. CDR3s include the opening cysteine and the closing phenylalanine or tryptophan. The order of the fields is V gene, clone size, J gene, D gene, CDR3 protein, CDR3 DNA. D genes are given only for firm matches. Where a row states a size, it is once, few, many or the class of an expanded clone; other rows omit it.

v_call: TRBV9
clone_size: .
j_call: TRBJ2-3
d_call: TRBD2
cdr3_aa: CASSVGNSGGADTQYF
cdr3_nt: TGTGCCAGCAGCGTAGGTAACAGCGGGGGCGCAGATACGCAGTATTTT

v_call: TRBV6-1
clone_size: .
j_call: TRBJ2-1
d_call: .
cdr3_aa: CASSAREDEQFF
cdr3_nt: TGTGCCAGCAGTGCCAGGGAGGATGAGCAGTTCTTC

v_call: TRBV18
clone_size: .
j_call: TRBJ2-7
d_call: .
cdr3_aa: CASSTNDYEQYF
cdr3_nt: TGTGCCAGCTCAACAAACGACTACGAGCAGTACTTC

v_call: TRBV7-9
clone_size: .
j_call: TRBJ1-4
d_call: .
cdr3_aa: CASSWPTQGEEKLFF
cdr3_nt: TGTGCCAGCAGCTGGCCGACACAGGGAGAGGAAAAACTGTTTTTT

v_call: TRBV4-1
clone_size: few
j_call: TRBJ2-1
d_call: .
cdr3_aa: CASSQVRLMVYNEQFF
cdr3_nt: TGCGCCAGCAGCCAAGTGCGTCTTATGGTTTACAATGAGCAGTTCTTC

v_call: TRBV6-1
clone_size: once
j_call: TRBJ1-5
d_call: .
cdr3_aa: CASREGLSVHQPQHF
cdr3_nt: TGTGCCAGCAGGGAGGGACTTTCAGTACATCAGCCCCAGCATTTT

v_call: TRBV19
clone_size: .
j_call: TRBJ1-5
d_call: .
cdr3_aa: CASSMNKGITDSNQPQHF
cdr3_nt: TGTGCCAGTAGTATGAATAAGGGGATTACTGATAGCAATCAGCCCCAGCATTTT

v_call: TRBV30
clone_size: many
j_call: TRBJ2-7
d_call: .
cdr3_aa: CASNLRVAELLYEQYF
cdr3_nt: TGTGCCTCAAACCTACGGGTGGCGGAACTCCTTTACGAGCAGTACTTC

v_call: TRBV6-7
clone_size: once
j_call: TRBJ2-2
d_call: TRBD2
cdr3_aa: CASGAGGPPGELFF
cdr3_nt: TGTGCCAGCGGGGCGGGGGGGCCCCCCGGGGAGCTGTTTTTT

v_call: TRBV2
clone_size: .
j_call: TRBJ1-6
d_call: .
cdr3_aa: CASIPGVKLPLHF
cdr3_nt: TGTGCCAGCATCCCAGGGGTAAAATTGCCCCTCCACTTT

v_call: TRBV19
clone_size: .
j_call: TRBJ1-2
d_call: .
cdr3_aa: CASSLTGPYGYTF
cdr3_nt: TGTGCCAGTAGTCTAACAGGGCCTTATGGCTACACCTTC

v_call: TRBV6-1
clone_size: few
j_call: TRBJ2-2
d_call: TRBD2
cdr3_aa: CASSEALGTSGRNTGELFF
cdr3_nt: TGTGCCAGCAGTGAAGCGCTTGGGACTAGCGGGAGGAACACCGGGGAGCTGTTTTTT

v_call: TRBV4-1
clone_size: once
j_call: TRBJ2-1
d_call: .
cdr3_aa: CASSQDRGRGDEQFF
cdr3_nt: TGCGCCAGCAGCCAAGATAGGGGCAGGGGGGATGAGCAGTTCTTC

v_call: TRBV30
clone_size: .
j_call: TRBJ2-7
d_call: TRBD2
cdr3_aa: CAWSVSWTSGTYEQYF
cdr3_nt: TGTGCCTGGAGTGTAAGTTGGACTAGCGGAACCTACGAGCAGTACTTC

v_call: TRBV7-3
clone_size: .
j_call: TRBJ1-1
d_call: TRBD1
cdr3_aa: CASSVDRWNTEAFF
cdr3_nt: TGTGCCAGCAGCGTGGACAGGTGGAACACTGAAGCTTTCTTT

v_call: TRBV19
clone_size: once
j_call: TRBJ2-2
d_call: TRBD1
cdr3_aa: CASGTGTGQRELFF
cdr3_nt: TGTGCCAGTGGAACGGGGACAGGGCAAAGGGAGCTGTTTTTT

v_call: TRBV6-1
clone_size: few
j_call: TRBJ1-2
d_call: .
cdr3_aa: CASSEAFRAGYGYTF
cdr3_nt: TGTGCCAGCAGTGAAGCCTTCAGGGCGGGGTATGGCTACACCTTC

v_call: TRBV29-1
clone_size: .
j_call: TRBJ2-3
d_call: .
cdr3_aa: CSVEDPGVGDTQYF
cdr3_nt: TGCAGCGTTGAAGATCCGGGGGTGGGCGATACGCAGTATTTT

v_call: TRBV29-1
clone_size: .
j_call: TRBJ1-1
d_call: .
cdr3_aa: CSVQDPGPAFTEAFF
cdr3_nt: TGCAGCGTCCAAGACCCAGGGCCCGCTTTCACTGAAGCTTTCTTT

v_call: TRBV6-1
clone_size: few
j_call: TRBJ1-6
d_call: TRBD1
cdr3_aa: CASSDRDRGFGNSPLHF
cdr3_nt: TGTGCCAGCAGTGACAGGGACAGGGGGTTCGGGAATTCACCCCTCCACTTT